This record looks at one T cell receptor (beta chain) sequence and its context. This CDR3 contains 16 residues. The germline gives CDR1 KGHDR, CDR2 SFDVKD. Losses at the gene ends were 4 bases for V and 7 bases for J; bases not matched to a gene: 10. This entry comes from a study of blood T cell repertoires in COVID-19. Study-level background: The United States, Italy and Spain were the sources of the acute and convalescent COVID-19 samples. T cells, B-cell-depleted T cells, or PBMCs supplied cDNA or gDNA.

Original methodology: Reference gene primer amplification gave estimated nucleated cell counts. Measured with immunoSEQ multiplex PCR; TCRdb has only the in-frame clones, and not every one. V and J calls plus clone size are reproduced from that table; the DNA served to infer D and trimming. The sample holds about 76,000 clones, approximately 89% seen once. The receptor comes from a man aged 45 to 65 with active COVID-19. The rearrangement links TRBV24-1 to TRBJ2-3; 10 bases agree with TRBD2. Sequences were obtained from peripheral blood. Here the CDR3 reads CATSDRTSGTRNTQYF. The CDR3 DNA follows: TGTGCCACCAGTGACCGTACTAGCGGGACAAGAAATACGCAGTATTTT.